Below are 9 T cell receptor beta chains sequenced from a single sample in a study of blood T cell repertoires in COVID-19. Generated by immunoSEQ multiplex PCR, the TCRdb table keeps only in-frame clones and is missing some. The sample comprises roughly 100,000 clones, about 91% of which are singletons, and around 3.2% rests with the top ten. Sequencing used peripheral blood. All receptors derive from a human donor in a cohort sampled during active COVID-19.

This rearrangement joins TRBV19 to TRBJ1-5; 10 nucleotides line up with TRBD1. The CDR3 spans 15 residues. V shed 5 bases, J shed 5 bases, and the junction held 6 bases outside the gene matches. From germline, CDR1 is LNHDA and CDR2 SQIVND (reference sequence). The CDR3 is CASSSGTGEHQPQHF. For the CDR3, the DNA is TGTGCCAGTAGTTCCGGGACAGGGGAACATCAGCCCCAGCATTTT.

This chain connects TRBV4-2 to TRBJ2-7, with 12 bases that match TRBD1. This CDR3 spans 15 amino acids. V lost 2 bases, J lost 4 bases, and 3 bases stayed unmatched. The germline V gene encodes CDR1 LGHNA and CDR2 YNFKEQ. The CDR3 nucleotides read TGTGCCAGCAGCCAAACGGGACAGGGGGCTTACGAGCAGTACTTC. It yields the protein CASSQTGQGAYEQYF.

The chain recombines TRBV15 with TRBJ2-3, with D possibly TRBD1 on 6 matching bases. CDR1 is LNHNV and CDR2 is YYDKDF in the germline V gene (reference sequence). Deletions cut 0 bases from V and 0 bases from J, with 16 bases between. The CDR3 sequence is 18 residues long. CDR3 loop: CATSRDLLGGSSTDTQYF. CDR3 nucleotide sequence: TGTGCCACCAGCAGAGATCTGTTAGGGGGATCTAGCACAGATACGCAGTATTTT. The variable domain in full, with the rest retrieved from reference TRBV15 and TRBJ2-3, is DAMVIQNPRYQVTQFGKPVTLSCSQTLNHNVMYWYQQKSSQAPKLLFHYYDKDFNNEADTPDNFQSRRPNTSFCFLDIRSPGLGDTAMYLCATSRDLLGGSSTDTQYFGPGTRLTVL.

Here the CDR3 DNA reads TGCGCCAGCAGCTTGATACGGGAGAGGACAGATACGCAGTATTTT. This gives the protein CASSLIRERTDTQYF. The rearrangement uses TRBV5-1 and TRBJ2-3; a weak D match, TRBD2 (6 bases). CDR1 is SGHRS and CDR2 is YFSETQ in the germline V gene. This CDR3 region has 15 residues. Trimming removed 1 base from V and 3 bases from J, with 12 bases in between.

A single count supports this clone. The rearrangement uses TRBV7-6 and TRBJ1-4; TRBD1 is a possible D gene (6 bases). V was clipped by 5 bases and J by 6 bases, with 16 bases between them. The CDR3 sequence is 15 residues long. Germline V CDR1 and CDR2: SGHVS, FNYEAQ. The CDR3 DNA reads TGTGCCAGCAGCGCAACAGGGCCCAGGGATGAAAAACTGTTTTTT. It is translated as CASSATGPRDEKLFF.

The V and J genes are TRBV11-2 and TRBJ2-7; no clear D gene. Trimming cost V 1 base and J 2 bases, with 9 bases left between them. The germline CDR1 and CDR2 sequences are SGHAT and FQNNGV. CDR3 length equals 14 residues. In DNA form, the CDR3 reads TGTGCCAGCAGCTTAGGTACTAACCCCTACGAGCAGTACTTC. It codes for CASSLGTNPYEQYF.

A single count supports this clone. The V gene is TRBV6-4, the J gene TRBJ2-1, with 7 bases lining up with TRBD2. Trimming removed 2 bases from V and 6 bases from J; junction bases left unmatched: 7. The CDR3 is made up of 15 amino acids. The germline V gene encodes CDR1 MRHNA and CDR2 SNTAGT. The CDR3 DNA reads TGTGCCAGCAGTGACGCCAGCGGGACTATCAATGAGCAGTTCTTC. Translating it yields CASSDASGTINEQFF.

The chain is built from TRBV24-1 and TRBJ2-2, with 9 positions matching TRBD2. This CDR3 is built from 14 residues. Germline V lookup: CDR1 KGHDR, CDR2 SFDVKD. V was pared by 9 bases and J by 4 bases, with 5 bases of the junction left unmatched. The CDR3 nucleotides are TGTGCCACCGGGGCGACTAGCGGCACCGGGGAGCTGTTTTTT. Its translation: CATGATSGTGELFF.

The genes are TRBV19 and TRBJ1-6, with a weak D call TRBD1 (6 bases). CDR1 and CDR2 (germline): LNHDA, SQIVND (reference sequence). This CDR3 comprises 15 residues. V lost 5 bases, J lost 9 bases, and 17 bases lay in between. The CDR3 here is CASSHYRDTVSPLHF. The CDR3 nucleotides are TGTGCCAGTAGTCACTACAGGGACACGGTTTCACCCCTCCACTTT.